Presented here are 6 T cell receptor beta chains from one specimen sequenced in a study of CD8 T cells in Susac syndrome. The RNA, about 0.45 to 1 ug, was put through reverse transcription using random hexamers. TCRdb reanalysed the immunoSEQ multiplex PCR reads using MiXCR and keeps one entry per CDR3 protein. The table records 200,000 or so distinct CDR3 sequences, about 95% of them present only once. The sample was CD4+ T cells from PBMCs. These receptors all come from a human donor with multiple sclerosis.

The CDR3 DNA follows: TGTGCCAGTAGTATAGTGGGCGGGGGGGCGCCAGAGACCCAGTACTTC. It is translated as CASSIVGGGAPETQYF. The gene calls are TRBV19 and TRBJ2-5; TRBD2 agrees at 9 bases. Germline trimming cut 1 base from V and 4 bases from J; bases unmatched to any gene: 7. The CDR3 has 16 amino acids. Germline lookup yields CDR1 LNHDA and CDR2 SQIVND (reference sequence).

V and J are TRBV29-1 and TRBJ2-5, with 7 bases that match TRBD1. The germline CDR1 and CDR2 sequences are SQVTM and ANQGSEA. The CDR3 contains 13 residues. V shed 6 bases and J 1 base; nucleotides not matched to a gene: 5. The CDR3 loop is CSVPGQSQETQYF. The CDR3 nucleotides read TGCAGCGTCCCGGGACAGAGCCAAGAGACCCAGTACTTC.

V and J are TRBV18 and TRBJ2-7; TRBD1 matches at 8 bases. Germline V gene lookup returns CDR1 KGHSH and CDR2 LQKENI. The CDR3 consists of 15 residues. V shed 6 bases and J 2 bases; nucleotides not matched to a gene: 9. The DNA of the CDR3 is TGTGCCAGCTCCCTAGCAGGGGGCGCGCCCTACGAGCAGTACTTC. Protein product: CASSLAGGAPYEQYF. Complete variable domain (other parts from reference TRBV18 and TRBJ2-7): NAGVMQNPRHLVRRRGQEARLRCSPMKGHSHVYWYRQLPEEGLKFMVYLQKENIIDESGMPKERFSAEFPKEGPSILRIQQVVRGDSAAYFCASSLAGGAPYEQYFGPGTRLTVT.

This chain joins TRBV7-2 and TRBJ1-1; D unresolved. The ends were cut back, 2 bases at V and 8 bases at J, with 9 bases in the middle. CDR1 SGHTA and CDR2 FQGNSA come from the germline V gene. CDR3 length: 12 residues. CDR3 nucleotide sequence: TGTGCCAGCAGCTTAAGGGCTGTCGAAGCTTTCTTT. It translates to CASSLRAVEAFF.

The J gene is TRBJ2-5, the V gene TRBV12-3 or TRBV12-4; 7 bases are a match to TRBD2. V shed 5 bases and J 5 bases; nucleotides not matched to a gene: 8. This CDR3 region has 14 residues. The CDR3 here is CASSRTRDGETQYF. Here the CDR3 DNA reads TGTGCCAGCAGTCGGACTAGGGACGGGGAGACCCAGTACTTC.

The chain links TRBV15 to TRBJ1-2; D not certain. Germline values: CDR1 LNHNV, CDR2 YYDKDF (reference sequence). The CDR3 has 14 residues. V was cut by 5 bases and J by 5 bases, with 15 bases left in between. The CDR3 DNA reads TGTGCCACCAGCGGACGACCCGGGCGGTATGGCTACACCTTC. Protein product: CATSGRPGRYGYTF.